This T cell receptor beta chain originates from a study of T-cell memory formation after mild COVID-19. Findings and limits, study-wide: Whether day 37 second-wave clones are SARS-CoV-2-specific was not confirmed. Of the contracting clones, CD4+ ones lay mainly in CM and EM, and CD8+ ones in EMRA.

One entry per CDR3 protein, called by TCRdb with MiXCR from the 5' RACE reads. This sample has about 260,000 distinct CDR3 sequences, with under 20% found just once. V lost 1 base to trimming and J lost 8 bases, with 13 bases between them. This CDR3 is built from 14 residues. Per germline, CDR1 SGHDT and CDR2 YYEEEE. Regarding this clonotype: Its antigen is as yet unknown.

Sequencing was carried out using PBMCs or a T cell subset sorted from them (not recorded which). The chain recombines TRBV5-6 with TRBJ2-1; no firm D call. The sequence came from a man in his late teens or twenties who had mild COVID-19 (a few samples of this study predate the infection). Cell type and time point are not known. CDR3 coding DNA: TGTGCCAGCAGCTTGCCCGCGGCTTGGGATGAGCAGTTCTTC. This encodes CASSLPAAWDEQFF.